Below are 25 T cell receptor beta chains sequenced from a single sample in a study of shared clonotypes between healthy human individuals. Sequencing used immunoSEQ multiplex PCR; TCRdb keeps in-frame clones, though not all of them. Of 2.5 million or so clones in the sample, around 94% were seen once. Sample: naive CD4+ T cells sorted from blood. Subset: CD45RA+ positively selected. Every receptor here comes from a young man in good health.

V usage is TRBV7-2 and J usage is TRBJ2-2; D is ambiguous. In germline, CDR1 is SGHTA, CDR2 FQGNSA. The V end lost 7 bases, the J end lost 4 bases, and 7 bases lay between the germline ends. The CDR3 is 12 amino acids. DNA for the CDR3: TGTGCCAGCACCGATAGCACCGGGGAGCTGTTTTTT. It is translated as CASTDSTGELFF.

The V call is TRBV9, the J call TRBJ2-5; D unresolved. V was pared by 2 bases and J by 2 bases, with 10 bases between. CDR1 is SGDLS and CDR2 is YYNGEE in the germline V gene. The CDR3 is 14 amino acids. The CDR3 sequence: CASSVDLQQETQYF. In nucleotides, the CDR3 is TGTGCCAGCAGCGTTGACTTGCAACAAGAGACCCAGTACTTC.

Comment on this clone: The sample contains more than one DNA sequence encoding this CDR3. V usage is TRBV18 and J usage is TRBJ1-2; D is uncertain. Germline CDR1 and CDR2: KGHSH and LQKENI. Trimming shortened V by 2 bases and J by 5 bases, and 6 bases separated the two germline ends. The CDR3 has 12 residues. The CDR3 reads CASSPGTYGYTF. DNA for the CDR3: TGTGCCAGCTCACCAGGCACTTATGGCTACACCTTC.

Concerning this clone itself: Other DNA sequences in the same sample also yield this CDR3. The rearrangement links TRBV7-2 to TRBJ2-3; TRBD1 or TRBD2 may be the D gene (5 bases each). The V end was cut by 8 bases, the J end by 0 bases, with 6 bases between. CDR1 is SGHTA and CDR2 is FQGNSA in the germline V gene. The CDR3 totals 12 residues. The CDR3 DNA follows: TGTGCCAGCGGGGGTAGCACAGATACGCAGTATTTT. This encodes CASGGSTDTQYF.

The table lists this clone with a count of one. The CDR3 loop reads CASSLQGRWGTGENIQYF. In nucleotides, the CDR3 is TGTGCCAGCAGTTTGCAAGGACGGTGGGGGACAGGGGAAAACATTCAGTACTTC. The chain employs TRBV28 and TRBJ2-4; the match to TRBD1 covers 10 bases. Germline CDR1 MDHEN, CDR2 SYDVKM. Trimming took 3 bases from V and 5 from J; bases not matched to a gene: 13. The CDR3 runs to 18 residues.

The CDR3 nucleotides are TGTGCCAGCAGTACCATAGGTGCCTCCGAGCAGTACTTC. Translating it yields CASSTIGASEQYF. The genes are TRBV2 and TRBJ2-7; D is ambiguous. The CDR3 loop spans 13 amino acids. Trimming took 5 bases from V and 6 from J, leaving 14 bases between them. Germline assignment: CDR1 SNHLY and CDR2 FYNNEI.

With regard to this clone: Other DNA variants within this sample encode the same CDR3. The chain recombines TRBV5-1 with TRBJ2-1; D is possibly TRBD1 (5 bases). V was pared by 0 bases and J by 5 bases, with 9 bases between. The CDR3 consists of 14 residues. CDR1 and CDR2 from the germline V gene are SGHRS and YFSETQ. CDR3 nucleotides: TGCGCCAGCAGCTTGGGCCAGGGCGACAATGAGCAGTTCTTC. Translation: CASSLGQGDNEQFF.

The chain is built from TRBV18 and TRBJ2-5; the match to TRBD2 covers 8 bases. This CDR3 spans 13 amino acids. CDR1 KGHSH and CDR2 LQKENI come from the germline V gene. Trimming removed 8 bases from V and 4 bases from J; junction bases left unmatched: 6. The CDR3 spells CASRQAGAETQYF. The CDR3 DNA reads as TGTGCCAGCCGCCAAGCGGGAGCAGAGACCCAGTACTTC.

This chain links TRBV19 with TRBJ2-5, with 10 nucleotides matching TRBD2. This CDR3 contains 14 residues. Trimming took 4 bases from V and 2 from J; bases not matched to a gene: 1. CDR1 and CDR2 from the germline V gene are LNHDA and SQIVND (reference sequence). CDR3 in DNA: TGTGCCAGTAGTACTAGCGGGAGTCAAGAGACCCAGTACTTC. Translation gives CASSTSGSQETQYF.

As regards this clone: Other DNA sequences in the sample encode the same CDR3. The genes are TRBV19 and TRBJ2-2; 7 bases match TRBD2. The CDR3 contains 15 residues. Germline V gene lookup returns CDR1 LNHDA and CDR2 SQIVND (reference sequence). With 3 bases clipped from V and 0 bases from J, the junction kept 1 base outside the gene matches. Here the CDR3 DNA reads TGTGCCAGTAGTATCCTAGCGGCGAACACCGGGGAGCTGTTTTTT. This gives the protein CASSILAANTGELFF.

A remark on this clone: Other nucleotide sequences in the sample specify the same CDR3. This chain joins TRBV4-1 and TRBJ1-2; the match to TRBD1 covers 8 bases. This CDR3 spans 14 amino acids. J lost 4 bases, V lost 3 bases, and 4 bases had no gene match. Germline V gene data show CDR1 as MGHRA and CDR2 as YSYEKL. The CDR3 DNA is TGCGCCAGCAGCCAGGGCGACAGGGGCTATGGCTACACCTTC. Its translation: CASSQGDRGYGYTF.

The V call is TRBV7-2, the J call TRBJ2-3; TRBD2 might be the D (6 bases). This CDR3 is 16 amino acids long. V lost 1 base to trimming and J lost 0 bases, with 11 bases between them. Germline V lookup: CDR1 SGHTA, CDR2 FQGNSA. This CDR3 is CASSLEAGYSTDTQYF. Here the CDR3 DNA reads TGTGCCAGCAGCTTAGAAGCGGGCTATAGCACAGATACGCAGTATTTT.

This chain links TRBV11-2 with TRBJ2-5; TRBD2 agrees at 8 bases. The CDR3 is 12 amino acids. CDR1 is SGHAT, CDR2 FQNNGV, per germline. With V trimmed by 4 bases and J by 5 bases, 0 bases remained unmatched. The CDR3 here is CASSSGGETQYF. Here the CDR3 DNA reads TGTGCCAGCAGCTCGGGGGGGGAGACCCAGTACTTC.

In this sample, this clone turned up once. The chain has TRBV5-4 and TRBJ2-7; D possibly corresponds to TRBD1 (5 bases). Trimming removed 0 bases at V and 0 bases at J, with 13 bases between. The CDR3 is 16 amino acids. Germline-derived CDR1 and CDR2 are SGHNT and YYREEE (reference sequence). The CDR3 reads CASSLGAPRDSYEQYF. CDR3 DNA sequence: TGTGCCAGCAGCTTGGGGGCCCCCAGGGACTCCTACGAGCAGTACTTC.

The J gene is TRBJ2-7, the V gene TRBV16; 9 bases map to TRBD1. This CDR3 region has 16 residues. The germline gives CDR1 KGHSY, CDR2 FQNENV. The junction had 9 bases not matched to a gene; V was cut back by 4 bases and J by 2 bases. The CDR3 region has the DNA TGTGCCAGCAGCCCGAAGGACAGGGGCCCGACCTACGAGCAGTACTTC. This encodes CASSPKDRGPTYEQYF.

The chain has TRBV11-2 and TRBJ1-3; D gene unclear. Trimming stripped 8 bases from V and 0 bases from J, with 11 bases between. This CDR3 comprises 14 residues. The germline V gene has CDR1 SGHAT and CDR2 FQNNGV. CDR3 sequence: CASHDSSSGNTIYF. The CDR3 DNA is TGTGCCAGCCACGATAGTTCCTCTGGAAACACCATATATTTT.

This clone was seen a few times. The chain employs TRBV30 and TRBJ1-1; no clear D gene. The CDR3 length is 13 residues. Germline-derived CDR1 and CDR2 are GTSNPN and SVGIG (reference sequence). V was trimmed by 2 bases and J by 5 bases, leaving 12 bases between them. The CDR3 spells CAWSRAGRTEAFF. The CDR3 region has the DNA TGTGCCTGGAGTCGAGCCGGGCGGACTGAAGCTTTCTTT. The complete variable domain, with remaining parts taken from reference TRBV30 and TRBJ1-1, reads SQTIHQWPATLVQPVGSPLSLECTVEGTSNPNLYWYRQAAGRGLQLLFYSVGIGQISSEVPQNLSASRPQDRQFILSSKKLLLSDSGFYLCAWSRAGRTEAFFGQGTRLTVV.

V gene TRBV5-4 combines with J gene TRBJ1-5, with 7 bases identical to TRBD1. Per germline, CDR1 SGHNT and CDR2 YYREEE (reference sequence). V was pared by 4 bases and J by 0 bases, with 10 bases of the junction left unmatched. This CDR3 has 17 residues. The CDR3 reads CASSHKAGGNSNQPQHF. The CDR3 DNA sequence: TGTGCCAGCAGCCATAAAGCAGGGGGAAATAGCAATCAGCCCCAGCATTTT.

The chain employs TRBV5-6 and TRBJ2-5; 8 bases map to TRBD1. Germline V gives CDR1 SGHDT, CDR2 YYEEEE. The V and J ends lost 4 bases and 7 bases, in that order; junction bases with no gene match: 9. The CDR3 consists of 14 residues. The CDR3 DNA reads TGTGCCAGCAGCCCGGGACAGGCACCGGGGACCCAGTACTTC. Residues: CASSPGQAPGTQYF.

The J gene is TRBJ1-2, the V gene TRBV7-2; D is possibly TRBD1 (6 bases). V was cut by 1 base and J by 7 bases, with 19 bases left in between. The CDR3 extends over 16 amino acids. The V gene's germline CDR1 is SGHTA and CDR2 FQGNSA. The CDR3 DNA is TGTGCCAGCAGCTTAGGCCCTTCGACAGGTGAGGGTGGCTACACCTTC. It yields the protein CASSLGPSTGEGGYTF. Full variable domain (remainder filled in from reference TRBV7-2 and TRBJ1-2): GAGVSQSPSNKVTEKGKDVELRCDPISGHTALYWYRQSLGQGLEFLIYFQGNSAPDKSGLPSDRFSAERTGGSVSTLTIQRTQQEDSAVYLCASSLGPSTGEGGYTFGSGTRLTVV.

The chain links TRBV7-3 to TRBJ1-5, with D unresolved. Trimming shortened V by 0 bases and J by 7 bases, and 7 bases separated the two germline ends. Germline V lookup: CDR1 SGHTA, CDR2 FQGTGA. The CDR3 is 13 amino acids. CDR3 residues: CASSLTWEQPQHF. As DNA, the CDR3 is TGTGCCAGCAGCTTAACCTGGGAGCAGCCCCAGCATTTT. The full variable domain, with the rest looked up from reference TRBV7-3 and TRBJ1-5, is GAGVSQTPSNKVTEKGKYVELRCDPISGHTALYWYRQSLGQGPEFLIYFQGTGAADDSGLPNDRFFAVRPEGSVSTLKIQRTERGDSAVYLCASSLTWEQPQHFGDGTRLSIL.

The V and J genes are TRBV4-1 and TRBJ2-5, with D perhaps TRBD2 (6 bases). The V end lost 1 base, the J end lost 5 bases, and 8 bases lay between the germline ends. Germline CDR1 MGHRA, CDR2 YSYEKL. There are 13 residues in the CDR3. The CDR3 is CASSQVSGETQYF. The CDR3 region has the DNA TGCGCCAGCAGCCAAGTTAGCGGCGAGACCCAGTACTTC.

The chain combines TRBV10-3 with TRBJ2-2; 13 nucleotides agree with TRBD2. CDR3 length equals 14 residues. Germline lookup yields CDR1 ENHRY and CDR2 SYGVKD. The junction had 3 bases not matched to a gene; V was cut back by 6 bases and J by 8 bases. The CDR3 region is CAIRWTSGRGELFF. CDR3 nucleotides: TGTGCCATCAGATGGACTAGCGGGAGAGGGGAGCTGTTTTTT.

As regards this clone: Other DNA sequences in the same sample also yield this CDR3. The chain recombines TRBV20-1 with TRBJ2-7; D might be TRBD1 (5 bases). Trimming pared 5 bases from V and 3 bases from J, leaving 8 bases between. The CDR3 has 11 residues. Germline loops: CDR1 DFQATT, CDR2 SNEGSKA (reference sequence). CDR3 sequence reads: CSALRDYEQYF. In DNA form, the CDR3 reads TGCAGTGCTCTCAGGGACTACGAGCAGTACTTC.

The CDR3 here is CASSRVAGGFTDTQYF. DNA for the CDR3: TGTGCCAGCAGTCGCGTAGCGGGGGGGTTCACAGATACGCAGTATTTT. V is TRBV28 and J is TRBJ2-3, with 11 bases identical to TRBD2. Germline V gene sequence: CDR1 MDHEN, CDR2 SYDVKM. Losses at the gene ends were 5 bases for V and 2 bases for J; bases not matched to a gene: 6. The CDR3 runs to 16 residues.